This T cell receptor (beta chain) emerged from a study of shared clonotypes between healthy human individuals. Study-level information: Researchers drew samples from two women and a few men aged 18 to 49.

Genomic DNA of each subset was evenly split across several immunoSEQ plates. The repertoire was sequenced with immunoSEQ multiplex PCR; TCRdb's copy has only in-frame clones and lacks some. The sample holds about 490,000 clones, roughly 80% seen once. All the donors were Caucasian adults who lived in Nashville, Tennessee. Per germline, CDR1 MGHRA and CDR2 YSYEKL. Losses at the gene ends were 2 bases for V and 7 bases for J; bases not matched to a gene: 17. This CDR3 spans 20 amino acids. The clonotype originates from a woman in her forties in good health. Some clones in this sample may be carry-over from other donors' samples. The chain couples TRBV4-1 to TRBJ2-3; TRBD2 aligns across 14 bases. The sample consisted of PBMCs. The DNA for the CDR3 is TGCGCCAGCAGCCAACCAACCGGGACTAGCGGGAGTCGAACAAGGCATACGCAGTATTTT. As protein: CASSQPTGTSGSRTRHTQYF.